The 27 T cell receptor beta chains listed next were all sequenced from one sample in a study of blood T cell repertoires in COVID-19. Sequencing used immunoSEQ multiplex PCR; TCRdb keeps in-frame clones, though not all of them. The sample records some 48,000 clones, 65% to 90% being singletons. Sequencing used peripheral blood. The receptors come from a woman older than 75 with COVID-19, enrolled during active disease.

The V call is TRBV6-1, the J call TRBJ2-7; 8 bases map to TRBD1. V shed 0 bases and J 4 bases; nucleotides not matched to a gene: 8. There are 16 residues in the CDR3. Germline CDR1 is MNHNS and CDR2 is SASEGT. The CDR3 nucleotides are TGTGCCAGCAGTGAAGCGAGGGGGACAGGTACTTACGAGCAGTACTTC. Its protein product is CASSEARGTGTYEQYF.

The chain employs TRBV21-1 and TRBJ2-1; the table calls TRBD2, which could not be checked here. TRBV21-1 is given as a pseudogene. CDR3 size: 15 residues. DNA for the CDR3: TGTGCCAGCAGGGGAGGGGGAGAGGGCCACAATGAGCAGTTCTTC. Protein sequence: CASRGGGEGHNEQFF.

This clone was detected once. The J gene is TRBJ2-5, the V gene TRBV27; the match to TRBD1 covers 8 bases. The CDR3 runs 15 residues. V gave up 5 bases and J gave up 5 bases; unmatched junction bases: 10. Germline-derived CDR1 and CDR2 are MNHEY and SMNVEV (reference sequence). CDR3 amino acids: CASSPNPGGVETQYF. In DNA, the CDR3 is TGTGCCAGCAGTCCTAATCCAGGGGGCGTGGAGACCCAGTACTTC.

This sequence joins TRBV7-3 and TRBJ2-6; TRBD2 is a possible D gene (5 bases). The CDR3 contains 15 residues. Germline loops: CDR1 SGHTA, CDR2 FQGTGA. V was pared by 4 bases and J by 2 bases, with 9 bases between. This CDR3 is CASSSVGAGANVLTF. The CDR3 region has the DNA TGTGCCAGCAGCTCCGTGGGAGCTGGGGCCAACGTCCTGACTTTC.

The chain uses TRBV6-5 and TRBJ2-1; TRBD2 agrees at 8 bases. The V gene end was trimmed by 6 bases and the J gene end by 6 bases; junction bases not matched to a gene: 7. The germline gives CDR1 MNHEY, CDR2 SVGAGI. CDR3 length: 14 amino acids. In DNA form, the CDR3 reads TGTGCCAGCAGCCCCGGGACTAGATTCAATGAGCAGTTCTTC. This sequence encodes CASSPGTRFNEQFF.

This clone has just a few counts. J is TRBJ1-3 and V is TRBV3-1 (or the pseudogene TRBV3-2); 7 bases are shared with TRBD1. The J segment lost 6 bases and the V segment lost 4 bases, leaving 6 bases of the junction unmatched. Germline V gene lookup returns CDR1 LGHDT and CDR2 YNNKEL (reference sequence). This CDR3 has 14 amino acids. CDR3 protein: CASSPGTAINTIYF. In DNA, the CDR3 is TGTGCCAGCAGCCCCGGGACAGCGATAAACACCATATATTTT.

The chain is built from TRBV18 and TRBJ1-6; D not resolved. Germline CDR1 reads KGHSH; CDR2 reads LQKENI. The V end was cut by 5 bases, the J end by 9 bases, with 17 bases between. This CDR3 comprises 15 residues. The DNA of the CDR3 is TGTGCCAGCTCATCATTCTCCCCCACGGGTTCACCCCTCCACTTT. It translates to CASSSFSPTGSPLHF. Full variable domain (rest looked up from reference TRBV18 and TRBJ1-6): NAGVMQNPRHLVRRRGQEARLRCSPMKGHSHVYWYRQLPEEGLKFMVYLQKENIIDESGMPKERFSAEFPKEGPSILRIQQVVRGDSAAYFCASSSFSPTGSPLHFGNGTRLTVT.

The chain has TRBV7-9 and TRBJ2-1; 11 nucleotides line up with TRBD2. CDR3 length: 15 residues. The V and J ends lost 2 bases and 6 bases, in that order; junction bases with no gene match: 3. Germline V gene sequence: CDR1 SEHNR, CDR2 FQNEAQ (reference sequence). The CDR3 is CASSLPGTSGNEQFF. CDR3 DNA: TGTGCCAGCAGCTTACCCGGGACTAGCGGCAATGAGCAGTTCTTC.

CDR3 region: CASSLAGKGGQYF. CDR3 sequence (DNA): TGTGCCAGCAGCTTAGCCGGGAAGGGCGGCCAGTACTTC. The V and J genes are TRBV7-2 and TRBJ2-5, with a possible D match to TRBD2 (5 bases). The CDR3 has 13 residues. In germline, CDR1 is SGHTA, CDR2 FQGNSA. With 0 bases removed from V and 10 bases from J, the gap between germline ends came to 12 bases.

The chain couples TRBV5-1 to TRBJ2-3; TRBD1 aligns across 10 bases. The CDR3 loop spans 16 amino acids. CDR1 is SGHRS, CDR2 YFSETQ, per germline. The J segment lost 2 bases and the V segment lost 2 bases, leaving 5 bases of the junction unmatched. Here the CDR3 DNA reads TGCGCCAGCAGCTTAAGGACAGGGGGTTTCACAGATACGCAGTATTTT. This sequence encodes CASSLRTGGFTDTQYF.

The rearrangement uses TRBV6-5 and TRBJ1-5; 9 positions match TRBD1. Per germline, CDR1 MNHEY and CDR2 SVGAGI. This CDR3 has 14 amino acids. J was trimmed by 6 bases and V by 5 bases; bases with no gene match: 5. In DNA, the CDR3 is TGTGCCAGCAGTCTACAGGGGGCTAGTCAGCCCCAGCATTTT. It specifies CASSLQGASQPQHF.

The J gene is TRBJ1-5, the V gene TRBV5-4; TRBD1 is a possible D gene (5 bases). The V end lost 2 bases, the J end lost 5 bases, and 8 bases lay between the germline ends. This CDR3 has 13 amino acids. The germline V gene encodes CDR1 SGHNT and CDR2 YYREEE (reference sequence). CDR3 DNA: TGTGCCAGCAGCTTTGACAGAGATCAGCCCCAGCATTTT. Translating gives CASSFDRDQPQHF.

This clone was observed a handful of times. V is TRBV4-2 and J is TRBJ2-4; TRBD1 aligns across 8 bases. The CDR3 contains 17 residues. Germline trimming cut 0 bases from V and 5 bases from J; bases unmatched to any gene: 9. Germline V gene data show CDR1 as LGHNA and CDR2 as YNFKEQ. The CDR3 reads CASSQDPGQVGQNIQYF. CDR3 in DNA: TGTGCCAGCAGCCAAGATCCGGGACAGGTTGGGCAAAACATTCAGTACTTC.

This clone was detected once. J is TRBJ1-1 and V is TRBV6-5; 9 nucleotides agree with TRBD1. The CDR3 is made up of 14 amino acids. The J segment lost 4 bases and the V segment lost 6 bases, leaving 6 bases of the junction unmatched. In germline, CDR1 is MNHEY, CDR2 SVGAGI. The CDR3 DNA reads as TGTGCCAGCAGCCAACAGGGGGCGAGCACTGAAGCTTTCTTT. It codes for CASSQQGASTEAFF.

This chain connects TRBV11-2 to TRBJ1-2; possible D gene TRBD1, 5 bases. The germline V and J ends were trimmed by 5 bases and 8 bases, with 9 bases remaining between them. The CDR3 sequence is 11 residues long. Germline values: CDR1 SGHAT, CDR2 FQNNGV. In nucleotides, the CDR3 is TGTGCCAGCAGCCCGGGGGTCGGCTACACCTTC. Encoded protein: CASSPGVGYTF.

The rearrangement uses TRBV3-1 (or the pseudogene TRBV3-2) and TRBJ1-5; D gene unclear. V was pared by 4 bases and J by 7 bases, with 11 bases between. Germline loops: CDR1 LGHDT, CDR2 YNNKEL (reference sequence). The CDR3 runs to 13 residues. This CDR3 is CASSPGIAQPQHF. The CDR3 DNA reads TGTGCCAGCAGCCCGGGAATAGCGCAGCCCCAGCATTTT.

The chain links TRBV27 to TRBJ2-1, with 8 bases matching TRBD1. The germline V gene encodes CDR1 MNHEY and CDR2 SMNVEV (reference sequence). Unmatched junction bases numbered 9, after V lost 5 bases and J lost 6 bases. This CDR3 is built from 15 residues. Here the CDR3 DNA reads TGTGCCAGCAGTACCCCCCGGGACAGGTTCAATGAGCAGTTCTTC. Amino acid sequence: CASSTPRDRFNEQFF.

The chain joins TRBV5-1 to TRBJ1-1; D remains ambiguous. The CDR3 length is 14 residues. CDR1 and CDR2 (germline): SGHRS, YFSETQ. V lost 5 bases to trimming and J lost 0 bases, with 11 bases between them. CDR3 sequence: CASRRGEMNTEAFF. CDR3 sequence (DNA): TGCGCCAGCAGACGCGGAGAGATGAACACTGAAGCTTTCTTT.

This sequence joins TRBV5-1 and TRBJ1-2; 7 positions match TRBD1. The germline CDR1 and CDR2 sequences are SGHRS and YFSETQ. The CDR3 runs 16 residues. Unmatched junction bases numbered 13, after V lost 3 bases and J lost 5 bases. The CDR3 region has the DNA TGCGCCAGCAGCTCATTAGGGACAGATATTTCATATGGCTACACCTTC. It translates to CASSSLGTDISYGYTF.

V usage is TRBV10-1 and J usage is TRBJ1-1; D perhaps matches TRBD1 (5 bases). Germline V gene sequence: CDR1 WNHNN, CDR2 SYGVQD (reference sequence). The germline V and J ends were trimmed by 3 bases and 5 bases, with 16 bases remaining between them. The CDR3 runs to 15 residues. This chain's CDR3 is CASSDRRGVRTEAFF. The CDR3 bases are TGCGCCAGCAGTGATCGGCGGGGCGTCAGGACTGAAGCTTTCTTT.

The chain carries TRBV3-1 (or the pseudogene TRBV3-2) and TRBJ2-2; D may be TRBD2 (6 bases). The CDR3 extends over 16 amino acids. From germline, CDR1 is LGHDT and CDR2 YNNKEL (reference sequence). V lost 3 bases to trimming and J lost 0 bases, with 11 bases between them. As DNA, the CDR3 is TGTGCCAGCAGCCACCGGAGGGCAGCGAACACCGGGGAGCTGTTTTTT. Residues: CASSHRRAANTGELFF.

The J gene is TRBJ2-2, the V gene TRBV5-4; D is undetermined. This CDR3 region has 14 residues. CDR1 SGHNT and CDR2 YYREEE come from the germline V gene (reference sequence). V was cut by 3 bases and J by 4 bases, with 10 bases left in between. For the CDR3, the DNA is TGTGCCAGCAGCTACGTAGTGAGCACCGGGGAGCTGTTTTTT. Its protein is CASSYVVSTGELFF.

CDR3 bases: TGTGCCAGCAGCTCCGAACGGGTGATCCGTGATGGCTACACCTTC. This gives the protein CASSSERVIRDGYTF. The J gene is TRBJ1-2, the V gene TRBV5-4; D is uncertain. The CDR3 has 15 amino acids. CDR1 and CDR2 (germline): SGHNT, YYREEE (reference sequence). V lost 3 bases and J lost 6, with 18 bases in between.

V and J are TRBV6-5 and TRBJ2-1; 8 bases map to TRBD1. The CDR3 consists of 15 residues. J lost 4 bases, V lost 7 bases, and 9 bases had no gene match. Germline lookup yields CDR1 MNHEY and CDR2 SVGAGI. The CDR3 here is CASNPQGAPYNEQFF. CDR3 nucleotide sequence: TGTGCCAGCAACCCCCAGGGGGCTCCTTACAATGAGCAGTTCTTC.

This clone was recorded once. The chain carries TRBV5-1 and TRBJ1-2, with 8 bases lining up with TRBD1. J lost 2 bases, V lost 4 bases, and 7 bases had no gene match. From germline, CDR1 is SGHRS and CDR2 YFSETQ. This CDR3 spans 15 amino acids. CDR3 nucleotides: TGCGCCAGCAGCAATCCGCGACAGGGGAACTATGGCTACACCTTC. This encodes CASSNPRQGNYGYTF.

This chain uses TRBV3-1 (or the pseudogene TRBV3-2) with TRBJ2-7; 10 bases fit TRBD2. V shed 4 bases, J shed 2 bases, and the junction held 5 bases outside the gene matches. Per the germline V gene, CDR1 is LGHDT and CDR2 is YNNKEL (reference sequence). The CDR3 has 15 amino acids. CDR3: CASSPQAGGPYEQYF. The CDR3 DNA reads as TGTGCCAGCAGCCCACAAGCGGGAGGGCCCTACGAGCAGTACTTC.

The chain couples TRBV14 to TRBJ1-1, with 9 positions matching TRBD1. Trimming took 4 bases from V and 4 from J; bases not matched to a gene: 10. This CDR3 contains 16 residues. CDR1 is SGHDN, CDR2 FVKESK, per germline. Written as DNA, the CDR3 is TGTGCCAGCAGCCTGTGGACAGGGGTGGTTGGCACTGAAGCTTTCTTT. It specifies CASSLWTGVVGTEAFF.